Following are 7 T cell receptor beta chains from one sample sequenced in a study of cytomegalovirus exposure and HLA in healthy donors. It was with 60 Vbeta and 13 Jbeta primers that the PCR ran. The method was immunoSEQ multiplex PCR; TCRdb's version includes in-frame clones alone and lacks a portion of them. The sample has around 200,000 clones; around nine tenths are singletons. Source material: PBMCs. The origin of the receptors is a woman aged 30 to 39 in good health and CMV-seronegative.

The chain employs TRBV7-9 and TRBJ1-1; D possibly corresponds to TRBD1 (6 bases). With 3 bases removed from V and 6 bases from J, the gap between germline ends came to 11 bases. This CDR3 has 13 residues. Per the germline V gene, CDR1 is SEHNR and CDR2 is FQNEAQ (reference sequence). The CDR3 DNA reads TGTGCCAGCAGCTTGAGAGAGGGGGCTGAAGCTTTCTTT. Its translation: CASSLREGAEAFF.

This rearrangement joins TRBV6-5 to TRBJ2-7; no reliable D call. Germline V gene sequence: CDR1 MNHEY, CDR2 SVGAGI. Trimming cost V 0 bases and J 2 bases, with 14 bases left between them. The CDR3 length is 16 residues. The CDR3 nucleotides are TGTGCCAGCAGTTACTCCGCTGTGCGGTCCGCCTACGAGCAGTACTTC. It encodes CASSYSAVRSAYEQYF.

This rearrangement joins TRBV5-1 to TRBJ1-1; D remains unclear. The CDR3 covers 15 residues. The V end was cut by 2 bases, the J end by 4 bases, with 15 bases between. Germline V gene sequence: CDR1 SGHRS, CDR2 YFSETQ. Written as DNA, the CDR3 is TGCGCCAGCAGCTTCTCTACGGGGTCGTCCACTGAAGCTTTCTTT. Amino acid sequence: CASSFSTGSSTEAFF.

This clone was counted only a few times. This chain uses TRBV11-2 with TRBJ2-2; 7 nucleotides line up with TRBD2. After removal of 4 bases from V and 3 bases from J, the junction contained 8 bases not matched to a gene. Germline V gives CDR1 SGHAT, CDR2 FQNNGV. The CDR3 covers 16 residues. The CDR3 DNA follows: TGTGCCAGCAGCTCCTGGGGGGGTGGTCACACCGGGGAGCTGTTTTTT. It specifies CASSSWGGGHTGELFF. The whole variable domain, filled in from reference TRBV11-2 and TRBJ2-2, reads EAGVAQSPRYKIIEKRQSVAFWCNPISGHATLYWYQQILGQGPKLLIQFQNNGVVDDSQLPKDRFSAERLKGVDSTLKIQPAKLEDSAVYLCASSSWGGGHTGELFFGEGSRLTVL.

The CDR3 region has the DNA TGTGCCATCAGTGCAACAGGGATCGAGACCCAGTACTTC. Translation: CAISATGIETQYF. This chain links TRBV10-3 with TRBJ2-5, with D possibly being TRBD1 (6 bases). The V and J ends lost 4 bases and 5 bases respectively, with 11 bases between them. Germline lookup yields CDR1 ENHRY and CDR2 SYGVKD. The CDR3 extends over 13 amino acids.

The V call is TRBV5-1, the J call TRBJ2-1; no firm D call. Trimming cost V 1 base and J 8 bases, with 4 bases left between them. Germline CDR1 and CDR2: SGHRS and YFSETQ. This CDR3 comprises 11 residues. The CDR3 is CASSLSYEQFF. DNA of the CDR3: TGCGCCAGCAGCTTGTCCTATGAGCAGTTCTTC.

The chain recombines TRBV6-1 with TRBJ1-2; D not resolved. V lost 5 bases and J lost 6, with 13 bases in between. Germline V gives CDR1 MNHNS, CDR2 SASEGT. The CDR3 contains 13 residues. The CDR3, as DNA: TGTGCCAGCAGTACTCAGAAGAGGGATGGCTACACCTTC. This translates into CASSTQKRDGYTF.